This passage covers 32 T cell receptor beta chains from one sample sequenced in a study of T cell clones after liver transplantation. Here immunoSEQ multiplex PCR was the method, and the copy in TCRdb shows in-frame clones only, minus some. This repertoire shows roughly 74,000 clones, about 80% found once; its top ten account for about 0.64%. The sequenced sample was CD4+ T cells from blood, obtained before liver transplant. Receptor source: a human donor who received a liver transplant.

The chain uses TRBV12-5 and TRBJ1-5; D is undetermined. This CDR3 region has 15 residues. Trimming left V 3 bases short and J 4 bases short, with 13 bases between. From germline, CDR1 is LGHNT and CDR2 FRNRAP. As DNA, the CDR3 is TGTGCTAGTGGTTTAAGCAGAGGCCGGAATCAGCCCCAGCATTTT. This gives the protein CASGLSRGRNQPQHF.

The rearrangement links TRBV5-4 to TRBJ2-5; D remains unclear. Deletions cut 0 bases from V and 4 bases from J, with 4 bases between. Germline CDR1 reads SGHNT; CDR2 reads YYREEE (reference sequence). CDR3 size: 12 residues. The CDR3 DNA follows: TGTGCCAGCAGCTTGGCCGCAGAGACCCAGTACTTC. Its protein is CASSLAAETQYF.

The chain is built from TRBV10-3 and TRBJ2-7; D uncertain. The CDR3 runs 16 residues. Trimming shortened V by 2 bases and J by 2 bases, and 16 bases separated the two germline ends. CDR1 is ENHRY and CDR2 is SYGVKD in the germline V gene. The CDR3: CAISEALTRRTYEQYF. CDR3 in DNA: TGTGCCATCAGTGAGGCCCTCACGCGCCGGACCTACGAGCAGTACTTC.

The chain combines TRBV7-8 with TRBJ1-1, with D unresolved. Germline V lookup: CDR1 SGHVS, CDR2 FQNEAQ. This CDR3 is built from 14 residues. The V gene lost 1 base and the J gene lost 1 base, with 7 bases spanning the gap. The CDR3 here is CASSLVGRNTEAFF. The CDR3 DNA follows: TGTGCCAGCAGCTTAGTTGGGAGGAACACTGAAGCTTTCTTT.

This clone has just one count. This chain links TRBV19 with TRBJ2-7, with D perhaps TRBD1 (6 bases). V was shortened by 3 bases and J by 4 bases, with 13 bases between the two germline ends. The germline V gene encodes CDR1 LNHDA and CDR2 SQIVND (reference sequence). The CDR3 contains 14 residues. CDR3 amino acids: CASSISRGIYEQYF. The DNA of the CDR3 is TGTGCCAGTAGTATCTCCAGGGGAATATACGAGCAGTACTTC.

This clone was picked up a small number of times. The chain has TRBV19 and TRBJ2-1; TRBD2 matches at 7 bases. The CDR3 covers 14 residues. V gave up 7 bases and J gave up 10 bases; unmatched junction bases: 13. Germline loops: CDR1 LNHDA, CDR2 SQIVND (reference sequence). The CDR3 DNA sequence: TGTGCCAGTATGGGCGGGAGCGTGGCCGGGGAGCAGTTCTTC. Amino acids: CASMGGSVAGEQFF.

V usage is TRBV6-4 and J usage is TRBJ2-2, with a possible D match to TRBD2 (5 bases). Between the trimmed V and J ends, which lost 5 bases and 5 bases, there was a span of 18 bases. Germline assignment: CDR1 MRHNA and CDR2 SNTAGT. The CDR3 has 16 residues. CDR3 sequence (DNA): TGTGCCAGCAGTATCGACTACCCATTAAAAACCGGGGAGCTGTTTTTT. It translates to CASSIDYPLKTGELFF.

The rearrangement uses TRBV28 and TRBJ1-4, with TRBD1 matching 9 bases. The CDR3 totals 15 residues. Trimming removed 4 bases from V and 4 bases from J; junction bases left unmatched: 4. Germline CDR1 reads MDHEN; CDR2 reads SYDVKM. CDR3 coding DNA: TGTGCCAGCAGTTCCGGGACAGGGCATAATGAAAAACTGTTTTTT. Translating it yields CASSSGTGHNEKLFF.

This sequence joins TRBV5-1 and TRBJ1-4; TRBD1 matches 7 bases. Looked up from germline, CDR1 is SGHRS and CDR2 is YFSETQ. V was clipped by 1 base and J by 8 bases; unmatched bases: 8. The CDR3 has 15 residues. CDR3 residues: CASSLLTGVGEKLFF. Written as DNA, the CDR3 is TGCGCCAGCAGCTTGTTAACAGGGGTAGGCGAAAAACTGTTTTTT. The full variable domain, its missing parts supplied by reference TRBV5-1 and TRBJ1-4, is KAGVTQTPRYLIKTRGQQVTLSCSPISGHRSVSWYQQTPGQGLQFLFEYFSETQRNKGNFPGRFSGRQFSNSRSEMNVSTLELGDSALYLCASSLLTGVGEKLFFGSGTQLSVL.

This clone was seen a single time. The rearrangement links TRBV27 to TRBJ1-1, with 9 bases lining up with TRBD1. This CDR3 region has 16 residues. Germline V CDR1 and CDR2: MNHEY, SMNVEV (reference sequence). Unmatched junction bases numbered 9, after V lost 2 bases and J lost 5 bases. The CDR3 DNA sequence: TGTGCCAGCAGTTTAGGGACAGGGAGGGGTAGGACTGAAGCTTTCTTT. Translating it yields CASSLGTGRGRTEAFF.

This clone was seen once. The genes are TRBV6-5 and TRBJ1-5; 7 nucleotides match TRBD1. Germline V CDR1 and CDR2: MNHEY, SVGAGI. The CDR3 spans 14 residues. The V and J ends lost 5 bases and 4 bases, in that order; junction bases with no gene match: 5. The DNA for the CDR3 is TGTGCCAGCAGTCACAGGGGAGGGAATCAGCCCCAGCATTTT. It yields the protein CASSHRGGNQPQHF.

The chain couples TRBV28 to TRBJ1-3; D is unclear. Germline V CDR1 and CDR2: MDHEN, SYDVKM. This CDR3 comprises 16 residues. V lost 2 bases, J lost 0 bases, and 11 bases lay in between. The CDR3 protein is CASSLTPRSSGNTIYF. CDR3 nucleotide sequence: TGTGCCAGCAGTTTAACCCCCCGTAGCTCTGGAAACACCATATATTTT.

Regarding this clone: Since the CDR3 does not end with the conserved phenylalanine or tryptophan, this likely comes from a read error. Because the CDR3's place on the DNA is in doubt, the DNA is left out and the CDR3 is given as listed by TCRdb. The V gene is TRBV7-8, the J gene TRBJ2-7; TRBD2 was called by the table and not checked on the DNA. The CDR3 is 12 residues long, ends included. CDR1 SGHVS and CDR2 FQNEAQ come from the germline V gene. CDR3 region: CASSPLQGLQAL.

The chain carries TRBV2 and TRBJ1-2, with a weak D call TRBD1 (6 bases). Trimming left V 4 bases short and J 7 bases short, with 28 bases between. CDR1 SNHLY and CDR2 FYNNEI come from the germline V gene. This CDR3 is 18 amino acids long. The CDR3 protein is CASSGPGSRGRDRGGYTF. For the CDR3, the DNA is TGTGCCAGCAGTGGGCCTGGGTCCAGGGGCCGTGATAGGGGTGGCTACACCTTC.

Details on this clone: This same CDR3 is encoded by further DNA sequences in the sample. DNA of the CDR3: TGTGCCAGCAGTGAGAGTGGGGAGCTGTTTTTT. It yields the protein CASSESGELFF. The J gene is TRBJ2-2, the V gene TRBV2; D is uncertain. The germline V gene encodes CDR1 SNHLY and CDR2 FYNNEI. The germline V and J ends were trimmed by 3 bases and 8 bases, with 4 bases remaining between them. This CDR3 is 11 amino acids long.

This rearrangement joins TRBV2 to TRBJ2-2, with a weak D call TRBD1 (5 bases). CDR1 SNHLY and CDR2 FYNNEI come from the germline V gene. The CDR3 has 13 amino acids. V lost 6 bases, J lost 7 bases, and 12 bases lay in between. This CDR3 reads CASRVQGNGELFF. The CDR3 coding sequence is TGTGCCAGCAGAGTTCAGGGTAACGGGGAGCTGTTTTTT.

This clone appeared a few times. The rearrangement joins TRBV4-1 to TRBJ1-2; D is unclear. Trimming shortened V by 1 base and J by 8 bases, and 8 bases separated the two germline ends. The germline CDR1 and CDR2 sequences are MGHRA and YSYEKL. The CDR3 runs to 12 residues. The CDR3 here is CASSQGAEGYTF. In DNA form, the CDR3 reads TGCGCCAGCAGCCAAGGGGCGGAGGGCTACACCTTC.

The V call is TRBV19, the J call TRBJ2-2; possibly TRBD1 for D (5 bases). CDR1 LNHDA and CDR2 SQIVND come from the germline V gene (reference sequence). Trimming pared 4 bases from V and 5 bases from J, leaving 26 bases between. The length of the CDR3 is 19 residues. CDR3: CASSSRVRASAQGTGELFF. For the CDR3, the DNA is TGTGCCAGTAGTAGCCGCGTCAGGGCGAGCGCTCAAGGGACCGGGGAGCTGTTTTTT.

CDR3 amino acids: CASSIFGSGSGSQPQHF. The CDR3 coding sequence is TGTGCCAGTAGTATTTTCGGCTCAGGGAGTGGGAGTCAGCCCCAGCATTTT. V and J are TRBV19 and TRBJ1-5; perhaps TRBD1 as D (5 bases). The CDR3 spans 17 residues. Germline V lookup: CDR1 LNHDA, CDR2 SQIVND (reference sequence). V shed 3 bases and J shed 6 bases, with 21 bases lying between them.

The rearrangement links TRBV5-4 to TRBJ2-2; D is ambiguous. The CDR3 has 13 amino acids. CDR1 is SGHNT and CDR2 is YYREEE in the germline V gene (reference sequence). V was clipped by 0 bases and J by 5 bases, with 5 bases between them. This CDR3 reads CASSLAPTGELFF. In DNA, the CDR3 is TGTGCCAGCAGCTTGGCCCCAACCGGGGAGCTGTTTTTT.

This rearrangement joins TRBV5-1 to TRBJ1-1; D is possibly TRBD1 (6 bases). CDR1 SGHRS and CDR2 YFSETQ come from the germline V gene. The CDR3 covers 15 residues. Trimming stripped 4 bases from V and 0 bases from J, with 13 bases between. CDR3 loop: CASSVQGSLNTEAFF. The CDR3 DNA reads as TGCGCCAGCAGCGTACAGGGATCCCTGAACACTGAAGCTTTCTTT.

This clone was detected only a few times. The CDR3 region is CASTIRQGIQPQHF. The DNA of the CDR3 is TGTGCCAGCACTATCAGACAGGGCATCCAGCCCCAGCATTTT. The chain combines TRBV6-5 with TRBJ1-5; 7 bases agree with TRBD1. This CDR3 region has 14 residues. CDR1 MNHEY and CDR2 SVGAGI come from the germline V gene. The junction had 10 bases not matched to a gene; V was cut back by 7 bases and J by 7 bases.

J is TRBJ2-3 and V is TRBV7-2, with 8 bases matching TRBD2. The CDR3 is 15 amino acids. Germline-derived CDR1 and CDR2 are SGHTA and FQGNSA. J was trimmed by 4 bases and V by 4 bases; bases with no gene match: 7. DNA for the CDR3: TGTGCCAGCAGCTCAGCGGGAGTTGGGCCAGATACGCAGTATTTT. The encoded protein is CASSSAGVGPDTQYF.

The CDR3 is CASSQDAGARVDYGYTF. The DNA of the CDR3 is TGTGCCAGCAGCCAAGATGCAGGGGCGCGGGTCGACTATGGCTACACCTTC. The V call is TRBV4-2, the J call TRBJ1-2; possible D gene TRBD1, 6 bases. Looked up from germline, CDR1 is LGHNA and CDR2 is YNFKEQ. This CDR3 has 17 amino acids. The V gene lost 0 bases and the J gene lost 3 bases, with 17 bases spanning the gap.

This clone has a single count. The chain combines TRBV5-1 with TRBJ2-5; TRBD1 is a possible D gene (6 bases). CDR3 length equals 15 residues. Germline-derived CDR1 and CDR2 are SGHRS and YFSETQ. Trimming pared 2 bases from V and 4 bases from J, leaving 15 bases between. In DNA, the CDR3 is TGCGCCAGCAGCTTACTCGGGACACCCGGAGAGACCCAGTACTTC. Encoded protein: CASSLLGTPGETQYF.

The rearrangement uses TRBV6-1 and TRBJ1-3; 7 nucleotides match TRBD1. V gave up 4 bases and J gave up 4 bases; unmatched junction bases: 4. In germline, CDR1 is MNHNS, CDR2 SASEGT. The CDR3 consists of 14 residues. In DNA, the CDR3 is TGTGCCAGCAGTGCGATGACAGGGGGAAACACCATATATTTT. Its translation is CASSAMTGGNTIYF.

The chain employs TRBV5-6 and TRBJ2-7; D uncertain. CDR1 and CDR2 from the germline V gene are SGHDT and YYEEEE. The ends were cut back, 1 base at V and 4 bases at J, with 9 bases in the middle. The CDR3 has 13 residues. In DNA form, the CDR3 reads TGTGCCAGCAGCTTGCCGGCTGTGTACGAGCAGTACTTC. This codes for CASSLPAVYEQYF.

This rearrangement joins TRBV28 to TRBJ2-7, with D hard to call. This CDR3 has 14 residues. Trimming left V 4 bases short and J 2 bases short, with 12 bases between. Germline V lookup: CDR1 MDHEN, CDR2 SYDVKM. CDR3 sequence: CASSYKGIPYEQYF. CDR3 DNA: TGTGCCAGCAGTTACAAGGGAATCCCCTACGAGCAGTACTTC.

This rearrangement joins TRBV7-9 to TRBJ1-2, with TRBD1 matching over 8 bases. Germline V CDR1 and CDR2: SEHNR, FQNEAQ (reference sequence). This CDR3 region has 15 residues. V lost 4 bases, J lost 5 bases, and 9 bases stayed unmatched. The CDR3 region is CASSSYRGELYGYTF. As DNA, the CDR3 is TGTGCCAGCAGCTCCTACAGGGGGGAGTTATATGGCTACACCTTC.

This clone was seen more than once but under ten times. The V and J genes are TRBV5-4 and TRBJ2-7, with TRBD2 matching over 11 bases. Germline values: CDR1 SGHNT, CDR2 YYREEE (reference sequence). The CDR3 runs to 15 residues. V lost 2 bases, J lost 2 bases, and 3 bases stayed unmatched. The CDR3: CASSLRLAGTYEQYF. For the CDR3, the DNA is TGTGCCAGCAGCTTACGACTAGCGGGAACCTACGAGCAGTACTTC.

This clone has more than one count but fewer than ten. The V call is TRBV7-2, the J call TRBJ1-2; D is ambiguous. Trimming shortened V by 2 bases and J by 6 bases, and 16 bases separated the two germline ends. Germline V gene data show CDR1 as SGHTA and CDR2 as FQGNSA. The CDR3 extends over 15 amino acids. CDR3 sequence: CASSLSAWQENGYTF. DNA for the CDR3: TGTGCCAGCAGCTTATCAGCTTGGCAGGAGAATGGCTACACCTTC. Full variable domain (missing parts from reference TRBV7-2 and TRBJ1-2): GAGVSQSPSNKVTEKGKDVELRCDPISGHTALYWYRQSLGQGLEFLIYFQGNSAPDKSGLPSDRFSAERTGGSVSTLTIQRTQQEDSAVYLCASSLSAWQENGYTFGSGTRLTVV.

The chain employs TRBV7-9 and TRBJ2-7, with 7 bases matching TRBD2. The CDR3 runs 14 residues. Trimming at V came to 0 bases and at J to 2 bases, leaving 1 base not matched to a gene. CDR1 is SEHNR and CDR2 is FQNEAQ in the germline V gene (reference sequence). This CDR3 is CASSLAGGAYEQYF. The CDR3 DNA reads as TGTGCCAGCAGCTTAGCTGGGGGGGCCTACGAGCAGTACTTC.